Listed below are T cell receptor beta chains from one sample, sequenced in a study of response to subunit inactivated influenza vaccine. TCRdb analysed the RT-PCR reads with MiXCR anew, one entry per CDR3 protein. The table records some 600,000 distinct CDR3 sequences, 12% to 15% of them present only once. Sequencing used PBMCs from blood, obtained 14 to 15 days before vaccination. The receptor source for this set is a man aged 45-65 years who received an inactivated influenza vaccine. Each CDR3 is given with its conserved first and last residue. The D gene is left open where the match is weak. Clone sizes are given selectively: once, few, many, or a class where the clone is expanded.

>TRBJ1-1|TRBV15|.|TRBD1
TGTGCCACCAGCGGCTGGACAGGGTCCGCTGAAGCTTTCTTT
CATSGWTGSAEAFF
>TRBJ2-3|TRBV4-2|.|TRBD2
TGTGCCAGCAGCCAACCGGGACTAGCGGGCGTTATAGATACGCAGTATTTT
CASSQPGLAGVIDTQYF
>TRBJ1-1|TRBV29-1|.|TRBD1
TGCAGCGTTGACCCGCGGCGGACAGGGGCCACTGAAGCTTTCTTT
CSVDPRRTGATEAFF
>TRBJ2-3|TRBV7-9|.|.
TGTGCCAGCAGCCCGTGGGCGGATACGCAGTATTTT
CASSPWADTQYF
>TRBJ1-1|TRBV12-5|few|.
TGTGCTAGTGGTTTAGGTATGGGCACTGAAGCTTTCTTT
CASGLGMGTEAFF
>TRBJ2-7|TRBV3-1|.|.
TGTGCCAGCAGCTCAGTGCACTCCTACGAGCAGTACTTC
CASSSVHSYEQYF
>TRBJ2-1|TRBV3-1|many|TRBD1
TGTGCCAGCAGCTCTCGGACAGGGGTCGATGAGCAGTTCTTC
CASSSRTGVDEQFF
>TRBJ2-7|TRBV20-1|once|.
TGCAGTGCTAGAGCTCGCCAGTACGAGCAGTACTTC
CSARARQYEQYF
>TRBJ2-2|TRBV7-9|.|.
TGTGCCAGCAGCTTACAGATGAACACCGGGGAGCTGTTTTTT
CASSLQMNTGELFF
>TRBJ2-3|TRBV5-1|many|TRBD2
TGTGCCAGCAGCTTGACTAGCGGGAGCACAGATACGCAGTATTTT
CASSLTSGSTDTQYF
>TRBJ2-1|TRBV20-1|few|TRBD1
TGCAGTGCCACCCGGACAGGGAGGACCTACAATGAGCAGTTCTTC
CSATRTGRTYNEQFF
>TRBJ2-3|TRBV29-1|many|TRBD2
TGCAGCGTGACTGAGACTAGCGGGAGGGCCTTAGCAAATACGCAGTATTTT
CSVTETSGRALANTQYF
>TRBJ1-4|TRBV14|.|.
TGTGCCAGCAGTCGATCGGGGGGCGCAACTAATGAAAAACTGTTTTTT
CASSRSGGATNEKLFF
>TRBJ2-1|TRBV5-1|.|TRBD2
TGCGCCAGCAGCTGGAGCGGGGGAGGTTCCTACAATGAGCAGTTCTTC
CASSWSGGGSYNEQFF
>TRBJ1-5|TRBV18|.|.
TGTGCCAGCTCACCCCGGAGGGGGGATCAGCCCCAGCATTTT
CASSPRRGDQPQHF